These T cell receptor beta chains were read from a single sample in a study of blood T cell repertoires in COVID-19. Sequencing used immunoSEQ multiplex PCR; TCRdb keeps in-frame clones, though not all of them. The sample consists of under 200,000 clones, approximately 80% of them appearing once. Sequenced material: PBMCs or T cells enriched from blood (not recorded which). The receptors stem from a woman in her sixties who had recovered from COVID-19. Both conserved end residues are part of each CDR3. The order of the fields is clone size, J gene, V gene, D gene, CDR3 DNA, CDR3 protein. D genes are given only for firm matches. Size values are once, few and many counts, or a class for expanded clones, and some rows have none.

. | TRBJ2-3 | TRBV27 | TRBD1 | TGTGCCAGCAGCCGAGGGGGCCAGGGTTTCACAGATACGCAGTATTTT | CASSRGGQGFTDTQYF
. | TRBJ2-7 | TRBV7-9 | TRBD1 | TGTGCCAGCAGCCTCACGGGACAGCCCTTCTACGAGCAGTACTTC | CASSLTGQPFYEQYF
. | TRBJ1-1 | TRBV5-1 | . | TGCGCCAGCAGCTTGGCCGGGGTGATGAACACTGAAGCTTTCTTT | CASSLAGVMNTEAFF
. | TRBJ1-1 | TRBV3-1/TRBV3-2 | . | TGTGCCTCATGGGGGCCAGACACTGAAGCTTTCTTT | CASWGPDTEAFF
. | TRBJ1-2 | TRBV3-1/TRBV3-2 | TRBD1 | TGTGCCAGCAGCCAAGGGACAGGGGTTAACTATGGCTACACCTTC | CASSQGTGVNYGYTF
. | TRBJ2-1 | TRBV10-3 | TRBD2 | TGTGCCATCAATAGTGGGGGGGGTGAGCAGTTCTTC | CAINSGGGEQFF
. | TRBJ1-1 | TRBV19 | . | TGTGCCAGTCGACTTGACAGCCAGCTTAACACTGAAGCTTTCTTT | CASRLDSQLNTEAFF
. | TRBJ2-3 | TRBV7-8 | . | TGTGCCAGCAGCTTGGGGCTAGATTCTAGCACAGATACGCAGTATTTT | CASSLGLDSSTDTQYF
. | TRBJ2-5 | TRBV18 | TRBD2 | TGTGCCAGCTCACAACGGACTAGCGGGGGGGCACCGGAGCAAGAGACCCAGTACTTC | CASSQRTSGGAPEQETQYF
once | TRBJ1-2 | TRBV19 | . | TGTGCCAGTAGTACCATTCATGGCTACACCTTC | CASSTIHGYTF
many | TRBJ2-7 | TRBV3-1/TRBV3-2 | TRBD2 | TGTGCCAGCAGCCTCTCCCCCCTAGCGGGGTCCTACGAGCAGTACTTC | CASSLSPLAGSYEQYF
. | TRBJ1-4 | TRBV28 | . | TGTGCCAGCAGTTCGGGTCAAATCGGGGAAAAACTGTTTTTT | CASSSGQIGEKLFF
. | TRBJ2-2 | TRBV3-1/TRBV3-2 | . | TGTGCCAGCAGCCAAGGTCTCTTCACCGGGGAGCTGTTTTTT | CASSQGLFTGELFF
once | TRBJ2-1 | TRBV5-4 | TRBD1 | TGTGCCAGCAGCTTGGAGAGACAGGGTGGCAATGAGCAGTTCTTC | CASSLERQGGNEQFF
few | TRBJ1-6 | TRBV28 | . | TGTGCCAGCAGCTTACAGGGTACTAATAATTCACCCCTCCACTTT | CASSLQGTNNSPLHF
. | TRBJ2-2 | TRBV27 | TRBD2 | TGTGCCAGCACCTCCCGAGTAGGACTAGCGGGACCCTTGAACACCGGGGAGCTGTTTTTT | CASTSRVGLAGPLNTGELFF
. | TRBJ2-1 | TRBV7-3 | . | TGTGCCAGCAGCTTAACAGGGGACTCCTACAATGAGCAGTTCTTC | CASSLTGDSYNEQFF
. | TRBJ1-2 | TRBV7-9 | . | TGTGCCAGCAGTGCCCTCGGCTATGGCTACACCTTC | CASSALGYGYTF
few | TRBJ1-5 | TRBV11-2 | . | TGTGCCAGCAGCTGGGACTTCAATCAGCCCCAGCATTTT | CASSWDFNQPQHF
. | TRBJ1-5 | TRBV19 | TRBD1 | TGTGCCAGTCGTGAGACGGGGACAGGGATTTATCAGCCCCAGCATTTT | CASRETGTGIYQPQHF
. | TRBJ2-1 | TRBV14 | TRBD1 | TGTGCCAGCAGCTTGGGACAGGGGCCATACAATGAGCAGTTCTTC | CASSLGQGPYNEQFF
. | TRBJ2-5 | TRBV6-1 | TRBD2 | TGTGCCAGCAGTGAAAGTCTAGCGGCCAAGCCCAACTTC | CASSESLAAKPNF
. | TRBJ1-1 | TRBV18 | . | TGTGCCAGCTCACCCAGCGGGGCACGTGGAGCTTTCTTT | CASSPSGARGAFF
. | TRBJ1-3 | TRBV13 | TRBD1 | TGTGCCAGCAGCTCCGGGACAGGGGGGTCGAAAAACACCATATATTTT | CASSSGTGGSKNTIYF
once | TRBJ2-3 | TRBV10-1 | . | TGCGCCAGCAGTGAGTCCAGGGGCGCAGCCGATACGCAGTATTTT | CASSESRGAADTQYF
once | TRBJ1-5 | TRBV6-5 | . | TGTGCCAGCACCCTAGGACAGCCAAAAAATCAGCCCCAGCATTTT | CASTLGQPKNQPQHF
. | TRBJ1-1 | TRBV7-3 | . | TGTGCCAGCAGCTTAAGTGAGGCCAACACTGAAGCTTTCTTT | CASSLSEANTEAFF
. | TRBJ2-7 | TRBV6-5 | . | TGTGCCAGCAGTCCCGGCGGGGAGCAGTACTTC | CASSPGGEQYF
. | TRBJ1-4 | TRBV21-1 | . | TGTGCCAGCAGCAAGGGACAACGGCCGGGGAATGAAAAACTGTTTTTT | CASSKGQRPGNEKLFF